This T cell receptor beta chain appears in the sequencing data of a study of tissue T cells after allogeneic stem cell transplantation. This clone was seen only a few times. Antigen: not known. V shed 4 bases and J shed 8 bases, with 19 bases lying between them. The CDR3 covers 15 residues. The germline V gene encodes CDR1 SGHRS and CDR2 YFSETQ. General study findings and limits: Blood and spleen captured only part of the tissue TCR repertoire.

Here immunoSEQ multiplex PCR was the method, and the copy in TCRdb shows in-frame clones only, minus some. The sample contains about 26,000 clones, roughly 89% of which appear only once. This TCR derives from a male donor older than 55 who later had graft-versus-host disease after an allogeneic stem cell transplant. Sequences were derived from blood, sampled before transplantation. The rearrangement uses TRBV5-1 and TRBJ1-3, with D unclear. The CDR3 region is CASSEETRASDTIYF. The CDR3 bases are TGCGCCAGCAGCGAAGAGACCCGTGCTAGTGACACCATATATTTT.